This T cell receptor beta chain was recovered during a study of blood T cell repertoires in COVID-19. Assay used: immunoSEQ multiplex PCR; TCRdb lists only in-frame clones, some missing. Of about 180,000 clones listed, approximately 85% are singletons. V shed 6 bases and J shed 3 bases, with 9 bases lying between them. The CDR3 runs to 12 residues. In germline, CDR1 is SNHLY, CDR2 FYNNEI. Living in 20 to 30 US areas, the participants were between 18 and 89 years of age. This chain connects TRBV2 to TRBJ2-7; a weak D match, TRBD1 (6 bases). The TCR originated in a woman in her 30s who had recovered from COVID-19. The sample consisted of PBMCs or T cells enriched from blood (not recorded which). The DNA for the CDR3 is TGTGCCAGCAGCGTACAGGGCTACGAGCAGTACTTC. Protein sequence: CASSVQGYEQYF.